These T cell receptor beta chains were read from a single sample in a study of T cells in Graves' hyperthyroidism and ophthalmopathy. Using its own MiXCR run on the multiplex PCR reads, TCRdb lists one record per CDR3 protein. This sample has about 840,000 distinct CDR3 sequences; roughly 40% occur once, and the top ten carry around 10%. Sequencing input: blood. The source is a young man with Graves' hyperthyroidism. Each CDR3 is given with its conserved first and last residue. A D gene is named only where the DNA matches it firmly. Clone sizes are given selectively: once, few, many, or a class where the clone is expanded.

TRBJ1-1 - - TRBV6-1 TGTGCCAGCAGTGAAGTCAGGGGCGGTGAAGCTTTCTTT CASSEVRGGEAFF
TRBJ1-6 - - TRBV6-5 TGTGCCAGCGGCTACAGTAATTCACCCCTCCACTTT CASGYSNSPLHF
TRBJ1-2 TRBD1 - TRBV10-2 TGCGCCAGCAGTGAGTCCCTCGGACAGGGCTATGGCTACACCTTC CASSESLGQGYGYTF
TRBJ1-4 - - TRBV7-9 TGTGCCAGCAGCAAAATGTGGAATTTTAATGAAAAACTGTTTTTT CASSKMWNFNEKLFF
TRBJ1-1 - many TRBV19 TGTGCCAGTAGATACAGGAGGACGGACACTGAAGCTTTCTTT CASRYRRTDTEAFF
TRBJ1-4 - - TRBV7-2 TGTGCCAGCAGCTTAGCGGGGGGGTCTAATGAAAAACTGTTTTTT CASSLAGGSNEKLFF
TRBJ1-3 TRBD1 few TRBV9 TGTGCCAGCAGCGTAGACAGGGGTAGCCCTGGAAACACCATATATTTT CASSVDRGSPGNTIYF
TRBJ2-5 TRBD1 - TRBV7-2 TGTGCCAGCAGCTCCGACAGGGATCAGCCCCAGTACTTC CASSSDRDQPQYF
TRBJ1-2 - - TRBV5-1 TGCGCCAGCAGCTTGTACCGGGATACGGCTAACTATGGCTACACCTTC CASSLYRDTANYGYTF
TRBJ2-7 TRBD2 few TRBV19 TGTGCCCTAGACCTACGGCTAGCGGTATCCTACGAGCAGTACTTC CALDLRLAVSYEQYF
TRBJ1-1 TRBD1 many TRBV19 TGTGCCAGTAGTATGCGTCAGGGGGCCACTGAAGCTTTCTTT CASSMRQGATEAFF
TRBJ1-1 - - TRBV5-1 TGCGCCAGCAGCTTGGCTACGGGGGCTGAAGCTTTCTTT CASSLATGAEAFF
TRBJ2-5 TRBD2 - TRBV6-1 TGTGCCAGCAGTTACGTGGCGGGGGTAAAAGAGACCCAGTACTTC CASSYVAGVKETQYF
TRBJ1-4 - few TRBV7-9 TGTGCCAGCAGCTTAGAAGACAGAGCGGATGAAAAACTGTTTTTT CASSLEDRADEKLFF
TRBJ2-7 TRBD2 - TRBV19 TGTGCCAGTAGTATTCTCCAGGGAGGGTACGAGCAGTACTTC CASSILQGGYEQYF
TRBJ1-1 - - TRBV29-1 TGCAGCGCTACACAGGGCCTCTTGGCTTTCTTT CSATQGLLAFF